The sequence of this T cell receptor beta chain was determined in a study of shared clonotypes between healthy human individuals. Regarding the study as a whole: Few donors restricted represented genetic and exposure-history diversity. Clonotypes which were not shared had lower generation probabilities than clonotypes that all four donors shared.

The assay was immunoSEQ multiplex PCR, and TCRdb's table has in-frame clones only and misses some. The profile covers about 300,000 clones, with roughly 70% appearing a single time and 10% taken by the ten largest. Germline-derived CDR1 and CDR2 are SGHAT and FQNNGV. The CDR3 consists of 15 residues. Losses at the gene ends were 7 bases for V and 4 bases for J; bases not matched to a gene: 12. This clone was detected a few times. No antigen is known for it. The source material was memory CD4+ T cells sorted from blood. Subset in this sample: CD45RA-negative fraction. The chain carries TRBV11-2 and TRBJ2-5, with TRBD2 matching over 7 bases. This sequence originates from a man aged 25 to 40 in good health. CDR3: CASTMGGRATETQYF. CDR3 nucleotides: TGTGCCAGCACCATGGGGGGGAGGGCCACAGAGACCCAGTACTTC.